This is a list of T cell receptor beta chains from one sample in a study of regulatory T cells in long-lasting Graves disease. In TCRdb, the multiplex PCR reads were re-called with MiXCR into one record per CDR3 protein. Of hundreds of thousands of distinct CDR3 sequences in the sample, about 15% are singletons; the top ten hold about 18%. In addition, the sample was reused for a study of T cells in Graves' hyperthyroidism and ophthalmopathy.

Sequences were derived from peripheral blood mononuclear cells (PBMCs), sampled at new diagnosis, from a patient treated with antithyroid drugs. The receptors originated from a woman aged 30 to 39 with Graves disease. Both conserved end residues are part of each CDR3. Fields, in order: CDR3 length, V gene, D gene, J gene, clone size, CDR3 protein, CDR3 DNA. A D gene is named only where the DNA matches it firmly. Only some rows state a clone size, as once, few, many or a class for expanded clones.

14	TRBV10-3	NA	TRBJ1-6	NA	CAISGAENNSPLHF	TGTGCCATCAGTGGGGCAGAGAATAATTCACCCCTCCACTTT
16	TRBV7-3	NA	TRBJ2-1	few	CASSLIPLSSYNEQFF	TGTGCCAGCAGCTTAATCCCACTAAGCTCCTACAATGAGCAGTTCTTC
16	TRBV5-4	TRBD1	TRBJ1-1	once	CASSLGGQGEYGEAFF	TGTGCCAGCAGCTTGGGCGGACAGGGGGAATACGGTGAAGCTTTCTTT
16	TRBV6-1	TRBD1	TRBJ1-6	few	CASSEPAGGGNSPLHF	TGTGCCAGCAGTGAACCCGCAGGGGGTGGTAATTCACCCCTCCACTTT
15	TRBV12-3/TRBV12-4	TRBD2	TRBJ2-1	many	CASSPSGYSYNEQFF	TGTGCCAGCAGTCCTAGCGGGTACTCCTACAATGAGCAGTTCTTC
16	TRBV5-1	TRBD1	TRBJ2-3	many	CASSTTGGASTDTQYF	TGCGCCAGCAGCACGACAGGGGGCGCATCCACAGATACGCAGTATTTT
14	TRBV30	TRBD2	TRBJ2-7	many	CAWSVLAGRYEQYF	TGTGCCTGGAGTGTTTTAGCGGGACGTTACGAGCAGTACTTC
11	TRBV12-3/TRBV12-4	NA	TRBJ2-7	many	CASSLSFEQYF	TGTGCCAGCAGTCTAAGTTTCGAGCAGTACTTC
16	TRBV9	TRBD1	TRBJ1-2	few	CASSRDPGGADYGYTF	TGTGCCAGCAGCCGGGACCCAGGGGGCGCTGACTATGGCTACACCTTC
16	TRBV2	NA	TRBJ2-5	many	CASSEEVIPRRETQYF	TGTGCCAGCAGTGAAGAGGTTATCCCGCGGAGAGAGACCCAGTACTTC
13	TRBV30	NA	TRBJ1-2	many	CAWGSGGVYGYTF	TGTGCCTGGGGTTCCGGAGGGGTCTATGGCTACACCTTC
12	TRBV19	NA	TRBJ1-2	few	CASNRGSHGYTF	TGTGCCAGTAATCGAGGATCCCATGGCTACACCTTC
18	TRBV24-1	NA	TRBJ2-2	few	CATSDYGSGGSTAGELFF	TGTGCCACCAGTGATTATGGGTCCGGGGGCTCAACGGCCGGGGAGCTGTTTTTT
15	TRBV20-1	NA	TRBJ1-2	few	CSAIHSGSGLYGYTF	TGCAGTGCTATCCACTCGGGGTCGGGTTTGTATGGCTACACCTTC
13	TRBV19	NA	TRBJ2-5	NA	CASSVLKGETQYF	TGTGCCAGTAGTGTACTCAAGGGGGAGACCCAGTACTTC
13	TRBV30	NA	TRBJ1-5	many	CACGREVVSPQHF	TGTGCCTGCGGCAGGGAAGTTGTGAGTCCCCAGCATTTT